The clone carrying this T cell receptor beta chain was recorded once. The antigen is undetermined. With 4 bases removed from V and 2 bases from J, the gap between germline ends came to 10 bases. There are 14 residues in the CDR3. CDR1 and CDR2 (germline): LGHNA, YSLEER. The sample is drawn from a study of shared clonotypes between healthy human individuals. Study-wide points: Clonotypes which were not shared had lower generation probabilities than clonotypes that all four donors shared. Depth was large, yet rarefaction showed that sorted-subset sequencing was incomplete.

Libraries were prepared by immunoSEQ multiplex PCR; TCRdb keeps only in-frame clonotypes and omits some of them. The data show about 2 million clones, 90% to 95% seen once. The sequence was obtained from a man aged 18 to 30 in good health. The sample taken for sequencing was naive CD4+ T cells sorted from blood. Regarding subset: CD45RA+ positively selected. The gene calls are TRBV4-3 and TRBJ2-3; D call uncertain. CDR3 residues: CASSLTELTDTQYF. DNA for the CDR3: TGCGCCAGCAGCCTTACGGAACTCACAGATACGCAGTATTTT.